This T cell receptor (beta chain) stems from a study of spatial heterogeneity in lung cancer. The time point here: sample taken at primary tumor resection. The table lists this clonotype with many counts. CDR1 and CDR2 from the germline V gene are SNHLY and FYNNEI. Losses at the gene ends were 2 bases for V and 1 base for J; bases not matched to a gene: 1. The CDR3 contains 15 residues. From the 5' RACE reads, TCRdb called clonotypes with MiXCR, one entry per CDR3 protein. This sample has 20,000 to 25,000 distinct CDR3 sequences; around 4.3% occur once, and the top ten carry 7.4%. The clonotype comes from a male donor with early-stage non-small cell lung cancer. Sequenced material: PBMCs, taken at surgery. The chain employs TRBV2 and TRBJ1-5; 8 bases are shared with TRBD1. The CDR3 DNA follows: TGTGCCAGCAGTGAACAGGGGGCAAGCAATCAGCCCCAGCATTTT. Protein product: CASSEQGASNQPQHF.